The rows below give T cell receptor beta chains drawn from one sample of a study of spatial heterogeneity in lung cancer. TCRdb re-analysed the 5' RACE reads in MiXCR, keeping a single row per CDR3 protein. The data hold more than 65,000 distinct CDR3 sequences, with 10% to 15% observed a single time. Sequencing used PBMCs, obtained at surgery. The receptors were gathered from a male donor with early-stage non-small cell lung cancer. The CDR3 runs from the conserved cysteine through the conserved F or W. A D gene is named only where the DNA matches it firmly. Where a row states a size, it is once, few, many or the class of an expanded clone; other rows omit it.

TRBV7-2	TRBD2	.	TRBJ2-1	TGTGCCAGCAGCCCAAGCGGGGGCTCCTACAATGAGCAGTTCTTC	CASSPSGGSYNEQFF
TRBV12-3/TRBV12-4	TRBD2	.	TRBJ2-7	TGTGCCAGCAGTCCGGGACTATACGAGCAGTACTTC	CASSPGLYEQYF
TRBV9	.	.	TRBJ2-7	TGTGCCAGCAGCGCTGGTTACATGGTGGGCGAGCAGTACTTC	CASSAGYMVGEQYF
TRBV29-1	.	many	TRBJ2-3	TGCAGCGTTGGGGAGAGTAGCACAGATACGCAGTATTTT	CSVGESSTDTQYF
TRBV20-1	.	many	TRBJ1-4	TGCAGTGCTCACGGCGGGGGGGCTGAAGAAAAACTGTTTTTT	CSAHGGGAEEKLFF
TRBV29-1	TRBD1	.	TRBJ2-7	TGCAGCGTATGGGACAGGAACTACGAGCAGTACTTC	CSVWDRNYEQYF
TRBV11-2	.	.	TRBJ1-1	TGTGCCAGCAGCTTATCTCGAGGGGTCTTCGTAAAAGCTTTCTTT	CASSLSRGVFVKAFF
TRBV5-6	TRBD1	.	TRBJ2-4	TGTGCCAGCAGCTTGGCAGGGGGCGCACAGAACATTCAGTACTTC	CASSLAGGAQNIQYF
TRBV5-1	.	many	TRBJ2-1	TGCGCCAGCAGTCTCGGGCCAAACAATGAGCAGTTCTTC	CASSLGPNNEQFF
TRBV6-1	TRBD1	.	TRBJ2-6	TGTGCCAGCAGGCCGGGACAGGGTCTCTCTGGGGCCAACGTCCTGACTTTC	CASRPGQGLSGANVLTF
TRBV5-1	.	few	TRBJ1-5	TGCGCCAGCAGCCGAGTAGGGGAACAGCCCCAGCATTTT	CASSRVGEQPQHF
TRBV14	.	.	TRBJ2-1	TGTGCCACCAGTCCGGGACGGTATAATGAGCAGTTCTTC	CATSPGRYNEQFF
TRBV2	.	few	TRBJ2-5	TGTGCCAGCAGTGAAGAACCGGGGGAGACCCAGTACTTC	CASSEEPGETQYF
TRBV12-3/TRBV12-4	TRBD2	.	TRBJ2-3	TGTGCCAGCAGTCTGCAGGGACTAGCGGGCCCCTTTTATACGCAGTATTTT	CASSLQGLAGPFYTQYF
TRBV12-3/TRBV12-4	TRBD1	.	TRBJ2-7	TGTGCCAGCAGTCCCAGAGGGGGCTTGGCCTACGAGCAGTACTTC	CASSPRGGLAYEQYF
TRBV5-4	.	.	TRBJ2-3	TGTGCCAGCAGCTTGGAGGGGGTTTTCCCCACAGATACGCAGTATTTT	CASSLEGVFPTDTQYF
TRBV7-8	.	.	TRBJ2-3	TGTGCCAGCAGCTTAGCGGGGGGACCAACGGGGACAGATACGCAGTATTTT	CASSLAGGPTGTDTQYF
TRBV5-1	TRBD2	.	TRBJ2-5	TGCGCCAGCAGCCTGGGACTAGCGGGTCTGTACCAAGAGACCCAGTACTTC	CASSLGLAGLYQETQYF
TRBV9	TRBD1	.	TRBJ1-2	TGTGCCAGCAGCCGGGACAGCCTAGAAGGCTACACCTTC	CASSRDSLEGYTF
TRBV18	.	many	TRBJ1-1	TGTGCCAGCTCAGATAACACTGAAGCTTTCTTT	CASSDNTEAFF
TRBV29-1	TRBD2	once	TRBJ2-6	TGCAGCGTTGCTAGCGGTTCCTCTGGGGCCAACGTCCTGACTTTC	CSVASGSSGANVLTF
TRBV7-2	.	many	TRBJ1-3	TGTGCCAGCAGTTCAGTAGGGGGGAACACCATATATTTT	CASSSVGGNTIYF
TRBV19	.	few	TRBJ1-5	TGTGCCAGTAGTATCGCGACCGGTTATAGCAATCAGCCCCAGCATTTT	CASSIATGYSNQPQHF
TRBV7-3	TRBD1	.	TRBJ1-6	TGTGCCAGCGGCCGCGGCGGCGACAGGGGGAATTCACCCCTCCACTTT	CASGRGGDRGNSPLHF
TRBV14	.	once	TRBJ2-5	TGTGCCAGCAGCCAAGATCGCCAAGAGACCCAGTACTTC	CASSQDRQETQYF
TRBV3-1	.	.	TRBJ1-6	TGTGCCAGCACCCCGGGGGGGAGTAGAAATTCACCCCTCCACTTT	CASTPGGSRNSPLHF
TRBV5-1	TRBD1	many	TRBJ1-4	TGCGCCAGCAGTCTGGGACAGGGTGGCGAAAAACTGTTTTTT	CASSLGQGGEKLFF
TRBV29-1	TRBD1	many	TRBJ2-7	TGCAGCGCTCGGACAGGGTACTCCTACGAGCAGTACTTC	CSARTGYSYEQYF
TRBV29-1	TRBD1	few	TRBJ1-2	TGCAGCGTGAAAGACAGGGCTGGCTACACCTTC	CSVKDRAGYTF
TRBV3-1	.	many	TRBJ2-5	TGTGCCAGCAGCCAAGGGGGGCTAGCGGCAGAGACCCAGTACTTC	CASSQGGLAAETQYF
TRBV7-2	.	few	TRBJ2-3	TGTGCCAGCAGCTTAGATTTGGGCAGGGGCACAGATACGCAGTATTTT	CASSLDLGRGTDTQYF
TRBV7-9	.	many	TRBJ2-7	TGTGCCAGCAGCTTTCCGACGGAGCCCGAGCAGTACTTC	CASSFPTEPEQYF
TRBV7-9	.	few	TRBJ2-1	TGTGCCAGCAGCTCCACCGAGTTGGCCTACAATGAGCAGTTCTTC	CASSSTELAYNEQFF
TRBV19	TRBD2	.	TRBJ2-1	TGTGCCAGTAGTGCGGGACTAGCGGGAGGTCGAGGAAATGAGCAGTTCTTC	CASSAGLAGGRGNEQFF
TRBV19	.	.	TRBJ2-1	TGTGCCAGTAGCGGAGTCTCCTACAATGAGCAGTTCTTC	CASSGVSYNEQFF
TRBV7-9	TRBD1	many	TRBJ1-3	TGTGCCAGCAGCTTAACGGACAGGGAAGGAAACACCATATATTTT	CASSLTDREGNTIYF
TRBV20-1	TRBD2	many	TRBJ2-3	TGCAGTGCTAGAGAACTAGCGGAAATCACAGATACGCAGTATTTT	CSARELAEITDTQYF
TRBV20-1	.	.	TRBJ1-2	TGCAGTGCTCCAGGGGCCTATGGCTACACCTTC	CSAPGAYGYTF
TRBV4-1	TRBD1	.	TRBJ1-2	TGCGCCAGCAGCCAAGCACCAGGGGGCTTCTATGGCTACACCTTC	CASSQAPGGFYGYTF
TRBV7-9	TRBD1	few	TRBJ1-1	TGTGCCAGCAGCTCCCGGGACAGCAGCACTGAAGCTTTCTTT	CASSSRDSSTEAFF
TRBV3-1	.	.	TRBJ1-6	TGTGCCAGCAGCCACGGCTCAAGGTCGCCCTATAATTCACCCCTCCACTTT	CASSHGSRSPYNSPLHF
TRBV27	.	.	TRBJ2-3	TGTGCCAGCAGTTCTGGACTATATAGCACAGATACGCAGTATTTT	CASSSGLYSTDTQYF
TRBV19	TRBD1	.	TRBJ2-5	TGTGCCAGTACCCCGGACAGGGGTTTGGAGACCCAGTACTTC	CASTPDRGLETQYF
TRBV6-1	.	many	TRBJ2-1	TGTGCCAGCAGTTATCAGGGGATCGGAGTCGATGAGCAGTTCTTC	CASSYQGIGVDEQFF
TRBV5-1	TRBD2	few	TRBJ2-5	TGCGCCAGCAGCTTGGTGGCGGGAGAGGGAGAGACCCAGTACTTC	CASSLVAGEGETQYF
TRBV19	.	few	TRBJ2-2	TGTGCCAGTATAAGGGCCGGGGAGCTGTTTTTT	CASIRAGELFF
TRBV27	TRBD1	.	TRBJ1-6	TGTGCCAGCAGTCCAGAGACAGGGTGGAATTCACCCCTCCACTTT	CASSPETGWNSPLHF
TRBV27	TRBD2	many	TRBJ2-1	TGTGCCAGTCAACTAGCGGGGTCTAATGAGCAGTTCTTC	CASQLAGSNEQFF
TRBV3-1	TRBD2	once	TRBJ2-1	TGTGCCGGCAGTCACCTATATACACCGGGACTAGCAAACGGAAGCTCCTACAATGAGCAGTTCTTC	CAGSHLYTPGLANGSSYNEQFF
TRBV5-1	.	many	TRBJ2-2	TGCGCCAGCAGCTTGAGGACGGCGAACACCGGGGAGCTGTTTTTT	CASSLRTANTGELFF
TRBV7-3	TRBD2	.	TRBJ2-3	TGTGCCAGCAGCCCTTCGGGAGGATCTAGCACAGATACGCAGTATTTT	CASSPSGGSSTDTQYF
TRBV5-1	.	.	TRBJ1-1	TGCGCCAGCAGCTTGGGGACGGTTATGAACACTGAAGCTTTCTTT	CASSLGTVMNTEAFF
TRBV29-1	TRBD2	.	TRBJ2-3	TGCAGCGTGTTGATGGGACCACTAGCGGGGGGCACAGATACGCAGTATTTT	CSVLMGPLAGGTDTQYF
TRBV6-5	.	.	TRBJ2-1	TGTGCCAGCAGAGTCGACAATGAGCAGTTCTTC	CASRVDNEQFF
TRBV19	TRBD2	.	TRBJ2-3	TGTGCCAGTAGTATATCGTCTAGCGGGGGCACAGATACGCAGTATTTT	CASSISSSGGTDTQYF
TRBV24-1	.	many	TRBJ1-2	TGTGCCCCCGTCGGGGGCGCTTATGGCTACACCTTC	CAPVGGAYGYTF
TRBV15	.	.	TRBJ2-1	TGTGCCACCAGCAAGGACAGCTCCTACAATGAGCAGTTCTTC	CATSKDSSYNEQFF
TRBV14	.	few	TRBJ1-1	TGTGCCAGCAGCCGTGACCAGAACACTGAAGCTTTCTTT	CASSRDQNTEAFF
TRBV6-1	.	many	TRBJ1-1	TGTGCCAGTCGACAGTACCCTCTTGAAGCTTTCTTT	CASRQYPLEAFF
TRBV4-1	.	many	TRBJ2-2	TGCGCCAGCAGCCTGGGGAGAGGGGAGCTGTTTTTT	CASSLGRGELFF